The rows below give T cell receptor beta chains drawn from one sample of a study of low-dose radiotherapy and immunotherapy resistance in tumors. TCRdb re-called the reads with MiXCR, one entry per CDR3 protein. This table holds fewer than 90,000 distinct CDR3 sequences, 18% found once. The starting material was PBMCs, obtained before treatment. Receptors originate from a male donor with prostate cancer. The CDR3 runs from the conserved cysteine through the conserved F or W. Fields, in order: D gene, clone size, J gene, CDR3 length, V gene, CDR3 DNA, CDR3 protein. D genes are given only for firm matches. Only part of the rows carry a size: once, few, many, or a class if the clone is expanded.

d_gene: .; abundance: once; j_gene: TRBJ2-2; len: 14; v_gene: TRBV2; CDR3nt: TGTGCCAGCAGGGAAGCCTCGAACACCGGGGAGCTGTTTTTT; CDR3aa: CASREASNTGELFF
d_gene: TRBD2; abundance: many; j_gene: TRBJ2-7; len: 13; v_gene: TRBV7-3; CDR3nt: TGTGCCAGCAGCGAAACTAGCGACTACGAGCAGTACTTC; CDR3aa: CASSETSDYEQYF
d_gene: .; abundance: many; j_gene: TRBJ1-2; len: 11; v_gene: TRBV3-1; CDR3nt: TGTGCCAGCAGCCAAGTCCACACCTACACCTTC; CDR3aa: CASSQVHTYTF
d_gene: TRBD1; abundance: few; j_gene: TRBJ2-7; len: 18; v_gene: TRBV4-1; CDR3nt: TGCGCCAGCAGCCAAGACTTGCTTGGGGACAGGGGCTCCTACGAGCAGTACTTC; CDR3aa: CASSQDLLGDRGSYEQYF
d_gene: .; abundance: .; j_gene: TRBJ2-1; len: 15; v_gene: TRBV24-1; CDR3nt: TGTGCCACCAGTGATCCCACGGGAGCCTACAATGAGCAGTTCTTC; CDR3aa: CATSDPTGAYNEQFF
d_gene: TRBD1; abundance: many; j_gene: TRBJ2-7; len: 13; v_gene: TRBV7-9; CDR3nt: TGTGCCAGCAGCGATGGGACAGCATACGAGCAGTACTTC; CDR3aa: CASSDGTAYEQYF
d_gene: TRBD2; abundance: many; j_gene: TRBJ2-1; len: 15; v_gene: TRBV12-3/TRBV12-4; CDR3nt: TGTGCCAGCAGTTTGATGGCAGGGAGCGGGGATGAGCAGTTCTTC; CDR3aa: CASSLMAGSGDEQFF
d_gene: .; abundance: .; j_gene: TRBJ2-5; len: 14; v_gene: TRBV29-1; CDR3nt: TGCAGCGTTGAATTTGGAGCATCACAAGAGACCCAGTACTTC; CDR3aa: CSVEFGASQETQYF
d_gene: .; abundance: many; j_gene: TRBJ2-1; len: 16; v_gene: TRBV4-1; CDR3nt: TGCGCCAGCAGCCAAGTTTTCGGGGTTTCCTACAATGAGCAGTTCTTC; CDR3aa: CASSQVFGVSYNEQFF
d_gene: TRBD1; abundance: few; j_gene: TRBJ2-2; len: 13; v_gene: TRBV19; CDR3nt: TGTGCCAGTACTCGACAGGGGTCCGGGGAGCTGTTTTTT; CDR3aa: CASTRQGSGELFF
d_gene: TRBD1; abundance: many; j_gene: TRBJ1-1; len: 14; v_gene: TRBV5-6; CDR3nt: TGCGCCAGCAGCCAGGACAGGGGTGGCACTGAAGCTTTCTTT; CDR3aa: CASSQDRGGTEAFF
d_gene: .; abundance: many; j_gene: TRBJ2-5; len: 13; v_gene: TRBV12-3/TRBV12-4; CDR3nt: TGTGCCAGCAGCCGACAGCGTTTCGAGACCCAGTACTTC; CDR3aa: CASSRQRFETQYF
d_gene: .; abundance: many; j_gene: TRBJ2-3; len: 13; v_gene: TRBV5-1; CDR3nt: TGCGCCAGCAGCTTGGCCGGAAGAGATACGCAGTATTTT; CDR3aa: CASSLAGRDTQYF
d_gene: TRBD1; abundance: many; j_gene: TRBJ2-6; len: 17; v_gene: TRBV20-1; CDR3nt: TGCAGTGCTAGAGAGGGACAGGAGTTCTCTGGGGCCAACGTCCTGACTTTC; CDR3aa: CSAREGQEFSGANVLTF
d_gene: TRBD2; abundance: once; j_gene: TRBJ2-2; len: 13; v_gene: TRBV6-4; CDR3nt: TGTGCCAGCACTGCGGGAGGCACCGGGGAGCTGTTTTTT; CDR3aa: CASTAGGTGELFF
d_gene: .; abundance: .; j_gene: TRBJ2-3; len: 11; v_gene: TRBV28; CDR3nt: TGTGCCAGCAGTCCCCTAGATACGCAGTATTTT; CDR3aa: CASSPLDTQYF
d_gene: TRBD2; abundance: many; j_gene: TRBJ2-5; len: 16; v_gene: TRBV3-1; CDR3nt: TGTGCCAGCAGCCAGAAGAAGCGGGGGGGCGGGGAGACCCAGTACTTC; CDR3aa: CASSQKKRGGGETQYF
d_gene: .; abundance: many; j_gene: TRBJ1-2; len: 16; v_gene: TRBV4-1; CDR3nt: TGCGCCAGCAGCCAAGGGGGAGGGCCCCTCAGCTATGGCTACACCTTC; CDR3aa: CASSQGGGPLSYGYTF
d_gene: TRBD2; abundance: many; j_gene: TRBJ2-1; len: 17; v_gene: TRBV20-1; CDR3nt: TGCAGTGCTAGTGGGCTAGCGGGAGGCGCCTCCTACAATGAGCAGTTCTTC; CDR3aa: CSASGLAGGASYNEQFF
d_gene: TRBD1; abundance: .; j_gene: TRBJ1-4; len: 15; v_gene: TRBV15; CDR3nt: TGTGCCACCCTCGACCTGGGACAGGCCGATGAAAAACTGTTTTTT; CDR3aa: CATLDLGQADEKLFF
d_gene: TRBD1; abundance: many; j_gene: TRBJ2-1; len: 17; v_gene: TRBV20-1; CDR3nt: TGCAGTGCTAGAAAAACGGGGCGGGACAGGGGCTACAATGAGCAGTTCTTC; CDR3aa: CSARKTGRDRGYNEQFF
d_gene: .; abundance: many; j_gene: TRBJ1-4; len: 12; v_gene: TRBV2; CDR3nt: TGTGCGACCCAACGCGGGAGTGAAAAACTGTTTTTT; CDR3aa: CATQRGSEKLFF
d_gene: TRBD2; abundance: .; j_gene: TRBJ2-3; len: 15; v_gene: TRBV7-2; CDR3nt: TGTGCCAGCAGCGGGACTAGCGGGGGGCGGGATACGCAGTATTTT; CDR3aa: CASSGTSGGRDTQYF
d_gene: .; abundance: many; j_gene: TRBJ2-2; len: 16; v_gene: TRBV20-1; CDR3nt: TGCAGTGCTAGAGACGGACAGAGGGCGAACACCGGGGAGCTGTTTTTT; CDR3aa: CSARDGQRANTGELFF
d_gene: .; abundance: many; j_gene: TRBJ1-4; len: 15; v_gene: TRBV7-2; CDR3nt: TGTGCCAGCAGCCCCTGGGGGGGGGCTAATGAAAAACTGTTTTTT; CDR3aa: CASSPWGGANEKLFF
d_gene: .; abundance: .; j_gene: TRBJ2-2; len: 15; v_gene: TRBV12-3/TRBV12-4; CDR3nt: .; CDR3aa: CASSKSGNTGELFFF
d_gene: TRBD1; abundance: many; j_gene: TRBJ2-7; len: 14; v_gene: TRBV7-2; CDR3nt: TGTGCCAGCAGTTCGCCGGGACAGGGGGACGAGCAGTACTTC; CDR3aa: CASSSPGQGDEQYF
d_gene: TRBD2; abundance: .; j_gene: TRBJ2-3; len: 16; v_gene: TRBV7-8; CDR3nt: TGTGCCAGCAGCACGGGACTAGCGACAAGCACAGATACGCAGTATTTT; CDR3aa: CASSTGLATSTDTQYF
d_gene: TRBD2; abundance: many; j_gene: TRBJ2-2; len: 16; v_gene: TRBV10-3; CDR3nt: TGTGCCATCAGTGGGACTAGCGGTTCGAACACCGGGGAGCTGTTTTTT; CDR3aa: CAISGTSGSNTGELFF
d_gene: .; abundance: many; j_gene: TRBJ1-4; len: 20; v_gene: TRBV13; CDR3nt: TGTGCCAGCAGCTTAGATCCCCGATTGAGTCCGGGAGCAACTAATGAAAAACTGTTTTTT; CDR3aa: CASSLDPRLSPGATNEKLFF
d_gene: .; abundance: few; j_gene: TRBJ2-7; len: 14; v_gene: TRBV5-1; CDR3nt: TGCGCCAGCTTAGATCCGGGGAGCTCCTACGAGCAGTACTTC; CDR3aa: CASLDPGSSYEQYF
d_gene: TRBD2; abundance: many; j_gene: TRBJ2-5; len: 14; v_gene: TRBV12-3/TRBV12-4; CDR3nt: TGTGCCAGCAGTTTACGGGGGGATTGGGAGACCCAGTACTTC; CDR3aa: CASSLRGDWETQYF
d_gene: TRBD1; abundance: many; j_gene: TRBJ2-7; len: 13; v_gene: TRBV7-2; CDR3nt: TGTGCCAGCAGCTCGACAGGGGCGGGAGAGCAGTACTTC; CDR3aa: CASSSTGAGEQYF
d_gene: .; abundance: few; j_gene: TRBJ1-5; len: 17; v_gene: TRBV27; CDR3nt: TGTGCCAGCAGTTTATCGGCCAGGGTTGAGTTGGATCAGCCCCAGCATTTT; CDR3aa: CASSLSARVELDQPQHF
d_gene: .; abundance: many; j_gene: TRBJ2-1; len: 13; v_gene: TRBV4-2; CDR3nt: TGTGCCAGCAGCCAAGGACTTCTCGGTGAGCAGTTCTTC; CDR3aa: CASSQGLLGEQFF
d_gene: .; abundance: many; j_gene: TRBJ2-7; len: 15; v_gene: TRBV3-1; CDR3nt: TGTGCCAGCAGCCGAAACGGGGGACAGACCCCCGAGCAGTACTTC; CDR3aa: CASSRNGGQTPEQYF
d_gene: .; abundance: .; j_gene: TRBJ1-1; len: 15; v_gene: TRBV19; CDR3nt: TGTGCCAGTAGTACGAGGAGGCGGGGGAACACTGAAGCTTTCTTT; CDR3aa: CASSTRRRGNTEAFF
d_gene: .; abundance: many; j_gene: TRBJ2-3; len: 16; v_gene: TRBV18; CDR3nt: TGTGCCAGCTCACCCACCGCGACTACTAGCACAGATACGCAGTATTTT; CDR3aa: CASSPTATTSTDTQYF
d_gene: .; abundance: .; j_gene: TRBJ2-3; len: 17; v_gene: TRBV12-5; CDR3nt: TGTGCTAGTGGTTTGGGACAGAAAACTATTAGCACAGATACGCAGTATTTT; CDR3aa: CASGLGQKTISTDTQYF
d_gene: TRBD2; abundance: many; j_gene: TRBJ2-1; len: 18; v_gene: TRBV11-2; CDR3nt: TGTGCCAGCAGCTTAGGGGTTAGCGGGAGTCGGGTGGGCAATGAGCAGTTCTTC; CDR3aa: CASSLGVSGSRVGNEQFF
d_gene: TRBD2; abundance: many; j_gene: TRBJ2-5; len: 17; v_gene: TRBV24-1; CDR3nt: TGTGCCACCAGTGATTTGCAACTAGCGGGGGGGCGCGAGACCCAGTACTTC; CDR3aa: CATSDLQLAGGRETQYF
d_gene: TRBD2; abundance: many; j_gene: TRBJ2-7; len: 13; v_gene: TRBV7-9; CDR3nt: TGTGCCAGCAGCCGAGGACTAGCAGGCGAGCAGTACTTC; CDR3aa: CASSRGLAGEQYF
d_gene: .; abundance: many; j_gene: TRBJ1-1; len: 13; v_gene: TRBV27; CDR3nt: TGTGCCAGCAGTCGGACACCCAACACTGAAGCTTTCTTT; CDR3aa: CASSRTPNTEAFF